One and the same sample provided the 27 T cell receptor beta chains below, sequenced in a study of shared clonotypes between healthy human individuals. The data were produced by immunoSEQ multiplex PCR, yet TCRdb's version contains in-frame clones alone and is incomplete. The sample has about 1 million clones; 65% to 75% are singletons. Material for sequencing was memory CD4+ T cells sorted from blood. As to subset: CD45RA-negative fraction. Receptors were obtained from a man aged 18-30 years in good health.

This sequence joins TRBV5-1 and TRBJ2-2; no reliable D call. The CDR3 runs 16 residues. CDR1 SGHRS and CDR2 YFSETQ come from the germline V gene. V gave up 2 bases and J gave up 0 bases, with 11 bases separating them. In nucleotides, the CDR3 is TGCGCCAGCAGCTTCAAAGTATCACCGAACACCGGGGAGCTGTTTTTT. This translates into CASSFKVSPNTGELFF.

The CDR3 coding sequence is TGTGCCAGCAGCTTTACTTTTACTAGCCGCACAGATACGCAGTATTTT. The encoded protein is CASSFTFTSRTDTQYF. The chain employs TRBV7-9 and TRBJ2-3; maybe TRBD2 (6 bases). There are 16 residues in the CDR3. V dropped 3 bases and J dropped 1 base, with 14 bases sitting between them. Germline values: CDR1 SEHNR, CDR2 FQNEAQ (reference sequence).

This clone was seen only once. V usage is TRBV6-6 and J usage is TRBJ1-2; D unresolved. This CDR3 contains 12 residues. Per the germline V gene, CDR1 is MNHNY and CDR2 is SVGAGI (reference sequence). The V and J ends lost 0 bases and 8 bases respectively, with 7 bases between them. DNA of the CDR3: TGTGCCAGCAGTTACTCACCCGACGGCTACACCTTC. Protein sequence: CASSYSPDGYTF.

In this sample, this clone turned up a few times. The V call is TRBV30, the J call TRBJ2-3, with no clear D. Per germline, CDR1 GTSNPN and CDR2 SVGIG (reference sequence). Deletions cut 4 bases from V and 0 bases from J, with 8 bases between. This CDR3 spans 13 amino acids. The CDR3 is CAWTRVSTDTQYF. The CDR3 coding sequence is TGTGCCTGGACCCGGGTTAGCACAGATACGCAGTATTTT.

This chain joins TRBV7-9 and TRBJ1-2, with D tentatively TRBD1 (6 bases). The CDR3 extends over 13 amino acids. Trimming left V 5 bases short and J 5 bases short, with 12 bases between. Germline lookup yields CDR1 SEHNR and CDR2 FQNEAQ (reference sequence). CDR3 sequence reads: CASSVGGMYGYTF. CDR3 nucleotide sequence: TGTGCCAGCAGCGTAGGGGGGATGTATGGCTACACCTTC.

This clone was found many times. This chain connects TRBV6-4 to TRBJ2-3, with no clear D. This CDR3 comprises 12 residues. V was cut by 8 bases and J by 1 base, with 7 bases left in between. The V gene's germline CDR1 is MRHNA and CDR2 SNTAGT. The CDR3 reads CASAEGTDTQYF. The CDR3 nucleotides read TGTGCCAGCGCCGAGGGCACAGATACGCAGTATTTT.

Ten or more counts support this clone. The rearrangement links TRBV5-6 to TRBJ2-7, with a weak D call TRBD1 (6 bases). Trimming took off 4 bases at V and 3 bases at J, with 17 bases between the two ends. CDR1 and CDR2 (germline): SGHDT, YYEEEE. This CDR3 is 15 amino acids long. Here the CDR3 reads CASSRNEGGLYEQYF. CDR3 DNA: TGTGCCAGCAGCCGTAATGAAGGGGGTCTCTACGAGCAGTACTTC.

This chain links TRBV5-4 with TRBJ1-5; D ambiguous. The V gene's germline CDR1 is SGHNT and CDR2 YYREEE (reference sequence). V lost 0 bases to trimming and J lost 4 bases, with 5 bases between them. The CDR3 is made up of 13 amino acids. The CDR3 sequence: CASSLGENQPQHF. The CDR3 region has the DNA TGTGCCAGCAGCTTGGGAGAGAATCAGCCCCAGCATTTT.

The chain combines TRBV19 with TRBJ1-2; unclear D gene. Trimming removed 3 bases at V and 5 bases at J, with 16 bases between. This CDR3 region has 15 residues. The V gene's germline CDR1 is LNHDA and CDR2 SQIVND (reference sequence). CDR3 sequence reads: CASSMNSRLGYGYTF. The CDR3 DNA follows: TGTGCCAGTAGTATGAATTCCCGGCTTGGGTATGGCTACACCTTC.

In this sample, this clone turned up a few times. The rearrangement uses TRBV27 and TRBJ2-7; unclear D gene. Germline loops: CDR1 MNHEY, CDR2 SMNVEV (reference sequence). Between the trimmed V and J ends, which lost 5 bases and 2 bases, there was a span of 10 bases. The CDR3 spans 13 residues. DNA for the CDR3: TGTGCCAGCAGTCCAAGTACAACCTACGAGCAGTACTTC. Its translation is CASSPSTTYEQYF.

The rearrangement links TRBV30 to TRBJ1-2; 9 nucleotides agree with TRBD1. V lost 4 bases and J lost 8; bases outside the gene matches: 2. This CDR3 spans 11 amino acids. Germline V CDR1 and CDR2: GTSNPN, SVGIG (reference sequence). Here the CDR3 DNA reads TGTGCCTGGACTACAGGGGGCGGCTACACCTTC. Its protein product is CAWTTGGGYTF.

The chain joins TRBV2 to TRBJ2-3, with D possibly called TRBD1 or TRBD2 (5 bases each). In germline, CDR1 is SNHLY, CDR2 FYNNEI. The V gene lost 3 bases and the J gene lost 2 bases, with 9 bases spanning the gap. This CDR3 contains 14 residues. CDR3 in DNA: TGTGCCAGCAGTGAGGGGACCCACACAGATACGCAGTATTTT. The encoded protein is CASSEGTHTDTQYF.

V is TRBV2 and J is TRBJ2-7, with TRBD1 as a possible D gene (6 bases). The V gene lost 4 bases and the J gene lost 2 bases, with 24 bases spanning the gap. Germline V CDR1 and CDR2: SNHLY, FYNNEI. The CDR3 consists of 18 residues. In DNA form, the CDR3 reads TGTGCCAGCAGTGGGTTCGGCCAAACTCCGACAGGCACCTACGAGCAGTACTTC. Protein: CASSGFGQTPTGTYEQYF.

The chain has TRBV4-2 and TRBJ2-3; no clear D. The CDR3 loop spans 16 amino acids. Per the germline V gene, CDR1 is LGHNA and CDR2 is YNFKEQ. Trimming cost V 1 base and J 4 bases, with 15 bases left between them. For the CDR3, the DNA is TGTGCCAGCAGCCAAGGACGAAAGCGAGAGGCAGATACGCAGTATTTT. Translated: CASSQGRKREADTQYF.

The J gene is TRBJ2-1, the V gene TRBV15, with 9 positions matching TRBD2. The CDR3 covers 17 residues. Germline CDR1 and CDR2: LNHNV and YYDKDF (reference sequence). Losses at the gene ends were 0 bases for V and 4 bases for J; bases not matched to a gene: 7. The DNA of the CDR3 is TGTGCCACCAGCAGAGATCTTGGACTAGCGCTATACAATGAGCAGTTCTTC. It codes for CATSRDLGLALYNEQFF.

DNA of the CDR3: TGTGCCAGCAGTCGAAGGGGGGGCTATGGCTACACCTTC. Translated, it gives CASSRRGGYGYTF. The chain is built from TRBV28 and TRBJ1-2; a weak D match, TRBD1 (6 bases). This CDR3 region has 13 residues. Trimming removed 5 bases from V and 4 bases from J, with 11 bases in between. CDR1 is MDHEN, CDR2 SYDVKM, per germline.

V usage is TRBV25-1 and J usage is TRBJ2-2, with 7 bases identical to TRBD1. CDR3 length equals 14 residues. CDR1 and CDR2 (germline): MGHDK, SYGVNS. With 5 bases clipped from V and 6 bases from J, the junction kept 6 bases outside the gene matches. CDR3 protein: CASSRRQGAGELFF. The DNA of the CDR3 is TGTGCCAGCAGTCGACGTCAGGGGGCCGGGGAGCTGTTTTTT.

With regard to this clone: The same CDR3 can be traced to other DNA sequences in this sample. The DNA of the CDR3 is TGCGCCAGCAGCAGACGACTAGCCGGAGACAATGAGCAGTTCTTC. It translates to CASSRRLAGDNEQFF. The chain carries TRBV5-1 and TRBJ2-1, with 7 positions matching TRBD2. Unmatched junction bases numbered 9, after V lost 4 bases and J lost 5 bases. The germline gives CDR1 SGHRS, CDR2 YFSETQ. CDR3 length: 15 residues. Full variable domain (remainder filled in from reference TRBV5-1 and TRBJ2-1): KAGVTQTPRYLIKTRGQQVTLSCSPISGHRSVSWYQQTPGQGLQFLFEYFSETQRNKGNFPGRFSGRQFSNSRSEMNVSTLELGDSALYLCASSRRLAGDNEQFFGPGTRLTVL.

Only one count was recorded for this clone. The chain joins TRBV6-1 to TRBJ1-2; D unresolved. CDR1 MNHNS and CDR2 SASEGT come from the germline V gene. Trimming took 2 bases from V and 0 from J, leaving 10 bases between them. This CDR3 comprises 15 residues. The CDR3: CASSESGFTNYGYTF. The CDR3 DNA is TGTGCCAGCAGTGAATCCGGGTTTACTAACTATGGCTACACCTTC.

The rearrangement joins TRBV30 to TRBJ1-1; 9 positions agree with TRBD1. Trimming removed 2 bases from V and 6 bases from J; junction bases left unmatched: 13. The CDR3 covers 16 residues. The germline V gene encodes CDR1 GTSNPN and CDR2 SVGIG (reference sequence). The CDR3: CAWSKAGTGSFSEAFF. The CDR3 DNA follows: TGTGCCTGGAGTAAAGCCGGGACAGGGTCTTTCTCTGAAGCTTTCTTT.

Comments on this clone: It may be a read error: a sequence one base away is much more abundant. The chain recombines TRBV13 with TRBJ2-3; TRBD2 is a possible D gene (6 bases). Trimming took off 5 bases at V and 0 bases at J, with 9 bases between the two ends. This CDR3 is 14 amino acids long. Germline lookup yields CDR1 PRHDT and CDR2 FYEKMQ (reference sequence). This CDR3 reads CASSPGTSTDTQYF. Written as DNA, the CDR3 is TGTGCCAGCAGCCCCGGGACTAGCACAGATACGCAGTATTTT.

The rearrangement joins TRBV5-4 to TRBJ2-1; D unclear. CDR3 length: 13 residues. The germline V and J ends were trimmed by 4 bases and 5 bases, with 10 bases remaining between them. Germline assignment: CDR1 SGHNT and CDR2 YYREEE (reference sequence). This CDR3 reads CASSQDAHNEQFF. The CDR3 DNA reads TGTGCCAGCAGCCAGGACGCCCACAATGAGCAGTTCTTC.

The chain couples TRBV5-4 to TRBJ2-3, with 7 bases fitting TRBD1. The V gene end was trimmed by 4 bases and the J gene end by 0 bases; junction bases not matched to a gene: 5. CDR3 length: 15 amino acids. Germline assignment: CDR1 SGHNT and CDR2 YYREEE (reference sequence). The CDR3: CASSPKGASTDTQYF. In DNA, the CDR3 is TGTGCCAGCAGCCCCAAGGGGGCTAGCACAGATACGCAGTATTTT.

Regarding this clone: An end of the junction does not agree with germline; a read error may underlie this. The V and J genes are TRBV7-7 and TRBJ2-1; TRBD2 matches 11 bases. CDR1 is SSHAT, CDR2 FNYEAQ, per germline (reference sequence). The CDR3 is 16 residues long. The CDR3 DNA sequence: TGTGCTAGCAGCTTAACCAGGACTAGCGGGTACAATGAGCAGTTCTTC. It specifies CASSLTRTSGYNEQFF.

V is TRBV15 and J is TRBJ2-2; unclear D gene. There are 15 residues in the CDR3. Trimming shortened V by 2 bases and J by 4 bases, and 11 bases separated the two germline ends. Germline lookup yields CDR1 LNHNV and CDR2 YYDKDF (reference sequence). DNA for the CDR3: TGTGCCACCAGCAGAACCCCCTCGGGCACCGGGGAGCTGTTTTTT. This sequence encodes CATSRTPSGTGELFF.

V and J are TRBV6-1 and TRBJ2-1, with D hard to call. This CDR3 is built from 14 residues. Germline loops: CDR1 MNHNS, CDR2 SASEGT. V dropped 4 bases and J dropped 0 bases, with 7 bases sitting between them. The CDR3 bases are TGTGCCAGCAGTGTAGCAAGCTCCTACAATGAGCAGTTCTTC. Protein product: CASSVASSYNEQFF.

The chain links TRBV6-1 to TRBJ2-5; TRBD2 matches 7 bases. The CDR3 has 15 residues. V shed 8 bases, J shed 5 bases, and the junction held 14 bases outside the gene matches. Germline CDR1 MNHNS, CDR2 SASEGT. The CDR3 region is CASVRGAGPEETQYF. The CDR3 DNA reads as TGTGCCAGCGTCCGTGGAGCGGGGCCCGAGGAGACCCAGTACTTC.